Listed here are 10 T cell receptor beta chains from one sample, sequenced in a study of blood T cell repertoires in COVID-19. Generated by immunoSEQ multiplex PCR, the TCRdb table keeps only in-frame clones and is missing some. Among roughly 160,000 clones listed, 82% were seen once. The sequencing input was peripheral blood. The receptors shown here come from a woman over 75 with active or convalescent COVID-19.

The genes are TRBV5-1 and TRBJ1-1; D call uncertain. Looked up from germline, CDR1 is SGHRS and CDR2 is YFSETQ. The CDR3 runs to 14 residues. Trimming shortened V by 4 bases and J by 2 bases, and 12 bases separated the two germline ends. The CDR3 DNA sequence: TGCGCCAGCAGCGTGGGAGGAGTAAACACTGAAGCTTTCTTT. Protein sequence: CASSVGGVNTEAFF.

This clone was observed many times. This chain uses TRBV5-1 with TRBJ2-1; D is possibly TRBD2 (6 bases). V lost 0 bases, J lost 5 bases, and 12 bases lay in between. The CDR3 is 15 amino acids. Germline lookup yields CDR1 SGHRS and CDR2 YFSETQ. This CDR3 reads CASSLAGSPNNEQFF. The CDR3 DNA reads TGCGCCAGCAGCTTGGCCGGGAGCCCGAACAATGAGCAGTTCTTC.

The CDR3 is CASSQSLGNEKLFF. In DNA form, the CDR3 reads TGTGCCAGCAGCCAATCTTTGGGCAATGAAAAACTGTTTTTT. V gene TRBV14 combines with J gene TRBJ1-4, with unresolved D. Trimming removed 2 bases at V and 5 bases at J, with 9 bases between. The CDR3 totals 14 residues. CDR1 is SGHDN and CDR2 is FVKESK in the germline V gene.

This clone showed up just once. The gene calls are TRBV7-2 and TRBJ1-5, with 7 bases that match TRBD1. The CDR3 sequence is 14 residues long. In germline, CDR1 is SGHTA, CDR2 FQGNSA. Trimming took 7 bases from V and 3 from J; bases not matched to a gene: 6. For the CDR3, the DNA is TGTGCCAGCAACGTGGGACAGCCCAATCAGCCCCAGCATTTT. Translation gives CASNVGQPNQPQHF.

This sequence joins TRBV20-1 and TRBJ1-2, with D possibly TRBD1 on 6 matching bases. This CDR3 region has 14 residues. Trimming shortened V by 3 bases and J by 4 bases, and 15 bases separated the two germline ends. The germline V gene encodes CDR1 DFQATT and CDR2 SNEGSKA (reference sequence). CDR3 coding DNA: TGCAGTGCTAGTACGCTGACAGGCCGCTATGGCTACACCTTC. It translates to CSASTLTGRYGYTF.

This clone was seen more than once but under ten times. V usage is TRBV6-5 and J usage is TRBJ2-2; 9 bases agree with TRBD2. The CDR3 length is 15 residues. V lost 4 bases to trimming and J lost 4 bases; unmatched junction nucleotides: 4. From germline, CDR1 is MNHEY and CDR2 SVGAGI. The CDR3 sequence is CASSLTSGATGELFF. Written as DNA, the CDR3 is TGTGCCAGCAGTTTGACTAGCGGAGCCACCGGGGAGCTGTTTTTT.

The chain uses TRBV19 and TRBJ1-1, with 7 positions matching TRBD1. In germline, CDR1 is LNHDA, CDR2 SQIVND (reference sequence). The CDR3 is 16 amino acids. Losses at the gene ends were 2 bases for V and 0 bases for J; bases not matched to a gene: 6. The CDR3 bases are TGTGCCAGTAGTATACAGGGGGTGGTCATGAACACTGAAGCTTTCTTT. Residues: CASSIQGVVMNTEAFF.

CDR3 amino acids: CATSDSRGQFEKLFF. The CDR3 coding sequence is TGTGCCACCAGTGACTCCAGGGGGCAATTTGAAAAACTGTTTTTT. This chain uses TRBV24-1 with TRBJ1-4, with 8 positions matching TRBD1. The germline V gene has CDR1 KGHDR and CDR2 SFDVKD. With V trimmed by 4 bases and J by 7 bases, 7 bases remained unmatched. CDR3 length: 15 residues.

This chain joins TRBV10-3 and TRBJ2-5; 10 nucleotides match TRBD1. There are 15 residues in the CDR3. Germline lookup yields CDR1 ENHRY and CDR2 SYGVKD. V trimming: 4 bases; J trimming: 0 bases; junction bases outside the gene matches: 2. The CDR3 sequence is CAISVGQGYQETQYF. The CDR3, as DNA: TGTGCCATCAGTGTGGGACAGGGGTACCAAGAGACCCAGTACTTC.

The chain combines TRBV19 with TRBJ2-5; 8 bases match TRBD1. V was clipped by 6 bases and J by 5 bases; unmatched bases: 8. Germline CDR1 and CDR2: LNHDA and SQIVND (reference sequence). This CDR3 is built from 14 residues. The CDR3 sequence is CASSDQTGGETQYF. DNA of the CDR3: TGTGCCAGTAGCGATCAAACAGGGGGGGAGACCCAGTACTTC.